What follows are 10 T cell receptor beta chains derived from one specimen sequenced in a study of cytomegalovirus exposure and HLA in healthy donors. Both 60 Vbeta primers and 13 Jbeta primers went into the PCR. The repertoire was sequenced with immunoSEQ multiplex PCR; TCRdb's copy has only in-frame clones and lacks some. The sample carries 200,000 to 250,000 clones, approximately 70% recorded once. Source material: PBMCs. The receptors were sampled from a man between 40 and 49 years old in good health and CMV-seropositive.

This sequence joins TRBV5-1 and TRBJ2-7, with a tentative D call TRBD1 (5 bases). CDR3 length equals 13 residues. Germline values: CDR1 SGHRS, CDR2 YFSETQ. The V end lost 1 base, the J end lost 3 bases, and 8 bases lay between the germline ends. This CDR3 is CASSLFQGYEQYF. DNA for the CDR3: TGCGCCAGCAGCTTGTTTCAGGGCTACGAGCAGTACTTC.

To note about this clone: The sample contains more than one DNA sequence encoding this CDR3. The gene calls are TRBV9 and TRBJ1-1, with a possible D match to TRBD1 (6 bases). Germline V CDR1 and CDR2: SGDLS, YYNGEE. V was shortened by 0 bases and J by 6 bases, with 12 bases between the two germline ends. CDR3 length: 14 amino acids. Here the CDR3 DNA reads TGTGCCAGCAGCGTAGGAGGGGGAAGGGCTGAAGCTTTCTTT. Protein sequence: CASSVGGGRAEAFF. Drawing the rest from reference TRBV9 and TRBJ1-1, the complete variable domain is DSGVTQTPKHLITATGQRVTLRCSPRSGDLSVYWYQQSLDQGLQFLIQYYNGEERAKGNILERFSAQQFPDLHSELNLSSLELGDSALYFCASSVGGGRAEAFFGQGTRLTVV.

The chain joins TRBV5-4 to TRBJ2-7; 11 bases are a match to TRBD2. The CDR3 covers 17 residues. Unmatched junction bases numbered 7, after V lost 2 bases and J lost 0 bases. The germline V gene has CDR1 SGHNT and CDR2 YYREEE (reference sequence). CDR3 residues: CASSFASGGTSSYEQYF. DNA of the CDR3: TGTGCCAGCAGCTTTGCTAGCGGGGGGACGAGCTCCTACGAGCAGTACTTC. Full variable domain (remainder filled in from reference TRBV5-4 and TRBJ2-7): ETGVTQSPTHLIKTRGQQVTLRCSSQSGHNTVSWYQQALGQGPQFIFQYYREEENGRGNFPPRFSGLQFPNYSSELNVNALELDDSALYLCASSFASGGTSSYEQYFGPGTRLTVT.

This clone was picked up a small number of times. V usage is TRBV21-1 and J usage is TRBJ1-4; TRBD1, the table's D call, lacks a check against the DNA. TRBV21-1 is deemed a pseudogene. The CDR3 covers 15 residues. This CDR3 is CASSMRQGQNEKLFF. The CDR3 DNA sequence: TGTGCCAGCAGCATGCGACAGGGGCAAAATGAAAAACTGTTTTTT.

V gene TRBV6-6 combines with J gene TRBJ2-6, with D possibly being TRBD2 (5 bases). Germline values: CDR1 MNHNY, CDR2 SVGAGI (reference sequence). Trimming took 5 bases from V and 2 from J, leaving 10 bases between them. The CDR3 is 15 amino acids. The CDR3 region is CASSPRGTGANVLTF. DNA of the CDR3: TGTGCCAGCAGTCCCCGGGGTACTGGGGCCAACGTCCTGACTTTC.

CDR3 sequence reads: CASSVDPGGRGGPSTQYF. The CDR3 nucleotides are TGTGCCAGCAGCGTAGACCCAGGGGGGCGCGGTGGACCCTCCACCCAGTACTTC. V is TRBV9 and J is TRBJ2-5, with TRBD1 as a possible D gene (7 bases). Germline V gene sequence: CDR1 SGDLS, CDR2 YYNGEE. The CDR3 has 18 residues. Trimming shortened V by 0 bases and J by 8 bases, and 26 bases separated the two germline ends.

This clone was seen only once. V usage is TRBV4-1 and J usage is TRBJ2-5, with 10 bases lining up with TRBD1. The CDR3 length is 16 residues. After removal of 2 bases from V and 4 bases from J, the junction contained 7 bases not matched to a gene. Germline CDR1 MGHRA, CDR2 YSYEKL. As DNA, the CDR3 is TGCGCCAGCAGCCAAAATTCCGGACAGGGGGTAGAGACCCAGTACTTC. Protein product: CASSQNSGQGVETQYF.

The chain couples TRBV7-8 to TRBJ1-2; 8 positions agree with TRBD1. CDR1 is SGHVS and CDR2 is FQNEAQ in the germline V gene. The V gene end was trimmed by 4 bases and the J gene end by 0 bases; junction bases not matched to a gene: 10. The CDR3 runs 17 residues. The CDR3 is CASSSSRGPTPNYGYTF. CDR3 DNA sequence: TGTGCCAGCAGCTCCAGCAGGGGGCCAACTCCTAACTATGGCTACACCTTC.

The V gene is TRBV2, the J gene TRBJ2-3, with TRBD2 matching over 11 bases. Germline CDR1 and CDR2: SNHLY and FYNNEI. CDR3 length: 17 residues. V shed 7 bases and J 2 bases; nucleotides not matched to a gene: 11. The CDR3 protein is CASNHGVLAGDTDTQYF. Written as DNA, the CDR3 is TGTGCCAGCAATCATGGGGTACTAGCGGGGGACACAGATACGCAGTATTTT.

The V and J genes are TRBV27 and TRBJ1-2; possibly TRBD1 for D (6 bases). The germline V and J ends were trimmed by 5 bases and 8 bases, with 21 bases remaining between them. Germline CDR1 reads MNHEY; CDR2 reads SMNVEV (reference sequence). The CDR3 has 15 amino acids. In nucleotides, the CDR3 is TGTGCCAGCAGTCCCCGGGGCCAGGGGCTTAGGGGCTACACCTTC. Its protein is CASSPRGQGLRGYTF.